The rows below give T cell receptor beta chains drawn from one sample of a study of CD8 T cells in ankylosing spondylitis. A single record per CDR3 protein comes from TCRdb applying MiXCR to the 5' RACE reads. The sample contains 500,000 to 550,000 distinct CDR3 sequences, 10% to 15% of which appear only once. What was sequenced was blood, either unsorted or a sorted T cell fraction (not recorded which). The receptors were gathered from a male donor with ankylosing spondylitis. CDR3s include the opening cysteine and the closing phenylalanine or tryptophan. Fields, in order: clone size, D gene, V gene, J gene, CDR3 DNA, CDR3 protein. The D gene is left open where the match is weak. Where a row states a size, it is once, few, many or the class of an expanded clone; other rows omit it.

few,-,TRBV5-1,TRBJ2-3,TGCGCCAGCAGCGCGGATACGGGCGCGAATACGCAGTATTTT,CASSADTGANTQYF
few,-,TRBV27,TRBJ1-2,TGTGCCAGCAGTCGATACGGGGGGGCGGATGGCTACACCTTC,CASSRYGGADGYTF
-,TRBD2,TRBV6-1,TRBJ2-3,TGTGCCAGCAGTAAGGGGTCCGCGGGAGTTCTGAATACGCAGTATTTT,CASSKGSAGVLNTQYF
few,TRBD2,TRBV2,TRBJ2-5,TGTGCCAGCAGTGAGGGGGTAGCGGGAGGGCCTGAGACCCAGTACTTC,CASSEGVAGGPETQYF
-,TRBD2,TRBV24-1,TRBJ2-2,TGTGCCACCAGTGATTTGACTAGCGGGAGGCCCACCGGGGAGCTGTTTTTT,CATSDLTSGRPTGELFF
many,TRBD2,TRBV7-8,TRBJ2-1,TGTGCCAGCAGCGCGTCTAGCGGGGGGTACAATGAGCAGTTCTTC,CASSASSGGYNEQFF
many,TRBD1,TRBV30,TRBJ1-1,TGTGCCTGGATACCGGGACAGGGCTCTAAGGCTTTCTTT,CAWIPGQGSKAFF
-,-,TRBV6-5,TRBJ1-2,TGTGCCGTCAGGCGGATTAACTATGGCTACACCTTC,CAVRRINYGYTF
-,-,TRBV7-9,TRBJ1-1,TGTGCCAGCAACCAGGTGAACACTGAAGCTTTCTTT,CASNQVNTEAFF
many,TRBD1,TRBV30,TRBJ1-5,TGTGCCTGGAGTGGATCCGGACAGGGCAATCAGCCCCAGCATTTT,CAWSGSGQGNQPQHF
many,-,TRBV12-3/TRBV12-4,TRBJ2-1,TGTGCCAGCAGCCCTAGGAGAGAGCAGTTCTTC,CASSPRREQFF
-,TRBD1,TRBV29-1,TRBJ1-1,TGCAGCGTGAAGGGACAGGGAGTAAACACTGAAGCTTTCTTT,CSVKGQGVNTEAFF
-,-,TRBV3-1,TRBJ1-2,TGTGCCAGCAGCCAAGTGACAGGTGACTATGGCTACACCTTC,CASSQVTGDYGYTF
few,TRBD1,TRBV9,TRBJ2-1,TGTGCCAGCAGCGCCAGACAGGGGGCGTACAATGAGCAGTTCTTC,CASSARQGAYNEQFF
-,TRBD2,TRBV20-1,TRBJ2-1,TGCAGTGCTAGATCCCGGACTAGCACGAATGAGCAGTTCTTC,CSARSRTSTNEQFF
-,TRBD1,TRBV2,TRBJ2-3,TGTGCCAGCAGACAGGGGGTGGTCACAGATACGCAGTATTTT,CASRQGVVTDTQYF
-,-,TRBV2,TRBJ2-1,TGTGCCAGCAGTGAATATCGAGACGGGAGCTCCTACAATGAGCAGTTCTTC,CASSEYRDGSSYNEQFF
many,-,TRBV7-2,TRBJ2-1,TGTGCCAGCAGCTTGGTGGGAGTCAATAATGAGCAGTTCTTC,CASSLVGVNNEQFF
-,TRBD2,TRBV13,TRBJ2-1,TGTGCCAGCAGCTCGGCTCCACTAGCGAGCGAGCAGTTCTTC,CASSSAPLASEQFF
few,-,TRBV27,TRBJ1-1,TGTGCCAGCAGTCGCCGGGTCCCCGAATCGAACACTGAAGCTTTCTTT,CASSRRVPESNTEAFF
-,-,TRBV12-3/TRBV12-4,TRBJ2-1,TGTGCCAGCAGTTTCGGCAACCGGGGATACAATGAGCAGTTCTTC,CASSFGNRGYNEQFF
-,-,TRBV12-3/TRBV12-4,TRBJ1-2,TGTGCCAGCAGTACAGGGAGATATAACTATGGCTACACCTTC,CASSTGRYNYGYTF
-,-,TRBV6-5,TRBJ2-1,TGTGCCAGCAGTTACATCTTCCGACCCACGGTGGAAAATGAGCAGTTCTTC,CASSYIFRPTVENEQFF
-,-,TRBV5-1,TRBJ2-1,TGCGCCAGCCATACCGGCGGGACAGCAGGCAATGAGCAGTTCTTC,CASHTGGTAGNEQFF
-,-,TRBV12-3/TRBV12-4,TRBJ2-7,TGTGCCAGCAGTTTGCGGGGACGGGCCTACGAGCAGTACTTC,CASSLRGRAYEQYF
many,-,TRBV10-3,TRBJ1-5,TGTGCCGTAGGACAGTTTAGCAATCAGCCCCAGCATTTT,CAVGQFSNQPQHF
-,TRBD2,TRBV7-2,TRBJ2-1,TGTGCCAGCAGCCACCCTAGCGGGAGGGGTGGGCAGTTCTTC,CASSHPSGRGGQFF
few,-,TRBV10-2,TRBJ2-1,TGCGCCAGCACAGGGGCAGGGGCCTACAATGAGCAGTTCTTC,CASTGAGAYNEQFF
few,-,TRBV19,TRBJ2-3,TGTGCCAGTAGTATTTCTGGGTTGGATGCACAAGATACGCAGTATTTT,CASSISGLDAQDTQYF
few,TRBD1,TRBV5-6,TRBJ1-2,TGTGCCAGCAGCGCACAGGGGGATTATGGCTACACCTTC,CASSAQGDYGYTF
-,TRBD1,TRBV3-1,TRBJ1-4,TGTGCCAGCAGCCAGGACAGGGTACAGGGAAAAAAACTGTTTTTT,CASSQDRVQGKKLFF
-,-,TRBV6-5,TRBJ2-7,TGTGCCAGCAGTTATGGGACTCAACGCTCCTACGAGCAGTACTTC,CASSYGTQRSYEQYF
many,-,TRBV7-1,TRBJ2-6,TGTGCCAGCAGCTCCCGGGCCCCAGACTCTCGCCGTCAAGCCTCTGGGGCCAACGTCCTGACTTTC,CASSSRAPDSRRQASGANVLTF